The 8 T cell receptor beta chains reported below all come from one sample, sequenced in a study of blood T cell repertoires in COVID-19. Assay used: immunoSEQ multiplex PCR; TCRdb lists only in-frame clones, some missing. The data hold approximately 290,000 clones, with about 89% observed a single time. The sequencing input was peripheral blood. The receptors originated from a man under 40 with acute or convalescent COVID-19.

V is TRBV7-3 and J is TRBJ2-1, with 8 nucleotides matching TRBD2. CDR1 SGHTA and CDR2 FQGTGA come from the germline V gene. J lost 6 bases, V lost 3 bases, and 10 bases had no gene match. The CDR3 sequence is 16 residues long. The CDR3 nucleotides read TGTGCCAGCAGCTTGTTGAAGGCTAGCGGGTTCAATGAGCAGTTCTTC. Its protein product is CASSLLKASGFNEQFF.

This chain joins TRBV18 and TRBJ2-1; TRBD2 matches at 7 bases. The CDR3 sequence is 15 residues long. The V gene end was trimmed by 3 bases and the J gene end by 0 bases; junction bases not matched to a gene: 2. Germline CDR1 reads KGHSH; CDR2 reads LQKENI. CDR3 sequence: CASSPRGSSYNEQFF. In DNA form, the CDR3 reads TGTGCCAGCTCACCCCGCGGGAGCTCCTACAATGAGCAGTTCTTC.

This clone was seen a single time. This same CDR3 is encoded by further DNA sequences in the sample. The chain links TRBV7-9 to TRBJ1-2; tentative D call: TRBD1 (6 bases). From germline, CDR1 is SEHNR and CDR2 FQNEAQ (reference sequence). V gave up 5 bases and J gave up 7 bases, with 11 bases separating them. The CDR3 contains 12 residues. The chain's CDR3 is CASSRNRVGYTF. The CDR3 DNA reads TGTGCCAGCAGCCGAAACAGGGTTGGCTACACCTTC.

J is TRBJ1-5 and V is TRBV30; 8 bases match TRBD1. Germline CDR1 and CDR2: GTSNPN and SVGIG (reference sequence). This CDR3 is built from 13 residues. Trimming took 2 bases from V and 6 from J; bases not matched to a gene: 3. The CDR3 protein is CAWSLQGGQPQHF. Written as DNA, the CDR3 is TGTGCCTGGAGTTTACAGGGGGGTCAGCCCCAGCATTTT.

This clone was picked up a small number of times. CDR3 residues: CATARDRGRQPQHF. CDR3 coding DNA: TGTGCCACCGCCCGGGACAGGGGGCGACAGCCCCAGCATTTT. The chain employs TRBV7-2 and TRBJ1-5; 12 positions match TRBD1. The J segment lost 7 bases and the V segment lost 10 bases, leaving 8 bases of the junction unmatched. This CDR3 contains 14 residues. Germline V CDR1 and CDR2: SGHTA, FQGNSA.

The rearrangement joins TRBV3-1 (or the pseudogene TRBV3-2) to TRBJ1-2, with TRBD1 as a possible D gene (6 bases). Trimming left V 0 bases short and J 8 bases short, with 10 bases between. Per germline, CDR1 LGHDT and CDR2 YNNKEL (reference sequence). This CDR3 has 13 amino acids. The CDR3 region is CASSQEPGGGYTF. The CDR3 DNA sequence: TGTGCCAGCAGCCAAGAACCGGGGGGCGGCTACACCTTC.

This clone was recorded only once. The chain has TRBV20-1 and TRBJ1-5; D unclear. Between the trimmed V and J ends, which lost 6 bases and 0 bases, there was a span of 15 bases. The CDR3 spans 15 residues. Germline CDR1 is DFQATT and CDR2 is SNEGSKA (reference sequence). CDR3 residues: CSASGGIYSNQPQHF. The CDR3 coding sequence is TGCAGTGCCAGTGGCGGAATCTATAGCAATCAGCCCCAGCATTTT.

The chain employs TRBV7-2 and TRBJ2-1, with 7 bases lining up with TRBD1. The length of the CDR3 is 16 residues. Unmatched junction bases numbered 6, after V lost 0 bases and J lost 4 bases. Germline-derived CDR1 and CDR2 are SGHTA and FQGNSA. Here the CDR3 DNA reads TGTGCCAGCAGCTTAGCGGGAAGGGGGCGATACAATGAGCAGTTCTTC. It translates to CASSLAGRGRYNEQFF.